The following is a TCR beta chain sequence with its context. Its recognized antigen is unknown. Base-call qualities are not available, and no considerably larger clone is one nucleotide away. The library was built by means of the immunoSEQ multiplex PCR assay. In most patients, genomic DNA was isolated using the Qiagen DNeasy Blood and Tissue Kit and sent frozen to Adaptive Biotechnologies for TCR sequencing. For most patients, high-throughput TCR-beta CDR3 sequencing of genomic DNA was performed by Adaptive Biotechnologies. For the original study's pipeline: TCR sequencing data were retrieved from Adaptive's ImmunoSEQ software for 15 to 20 patients, whereas three other patients were processed with MiXCR and VDJtools. To correct CD4 versus CD8 sorting errors, any sequence found in both subsets at a frequency ratio below 5:1 was removed. Because the origin of CDR3 nucleotide sequences shared between donor and recipient could not be assigned, those sequences were removed. Alloreactive clones required at least 2-fold expansion over unstimulated cells and minimum CFSE-low frequency of 0.002% (template counts) or 0.001% (read counts). Clones were considered mappable if detected in sequenced pre-transplant spleen, lymph node, or MLR CFSE-low populations of the donor or recipient. The cumulative frequency of alloreactive clones was calculated as a percentage of all sequences, weighted by copy number. TCRdb provides this immuneACCESS table in a form limited to in-frame rearrangements. Some clones are lacking; in checked studies, under half of them reflect an unresolved V gene, and why the rest are absent is not known. V and J calls and clone size are as listed in that table; D and trimming were resolved from the DNA. The sample table lists tens of thousands of clones, less than 95% of them with a count of one. The ten largest clones add up to around 0.19% of the sample.

These data originate in a study of graft-versus-host responses after intestinal transplantation (dated by TCRdb to about 2021). Regarding the research as a whole: The transplants that recipients got were multivisceral, liver-intestinal, or isolated intestinal. Every recipient was given anti-thymocyte globulin induction, then maintenance tacrolimus and steroids for 2 to 4 years. After intestinal transplantation, graft-versus-host and host-versus-graft alloreactive T cell clones in the graft, circulation and bone marrow were tracked using bulk TCR-beta CDR3 sequencing. To identify alloreactive clones, pre-transplant mixed lymphocyte reaction products were sequenced and compared with unstimulated pre-transplant donor and recipient T cells. The cohort enrolled 20 to 25 intestinal transplant recipients, one of whom was a retransplant, and a few patients without pretransplant specimens were excluded. A peak of at least 4% donor T cells among recipient peripheral blood mononuclear cells was the definition used for donor T cell macrochimerism. Samples from a few later patients were sequenced in-house on an Illumina MiSeq with MiXCR processing rather than by the commercial service.

What this sample's time point label stands for: cells obtained before transplantation from donor or recipient. CD3+CD4+ and CD3+CD8+ populations were FACS-sorted from unstimulated pre-transplant donor and recipient cells taken from spleen or lymph nodes. The research as a whole found: Early after transplant, peak levels of circulating GvH clones were found to be associated with declines in HvG clones. GvH clones were detected in recipient bone marrow, and some appeared earlier in ileal mucosa or blood, consistent with an intestinal mucosal origin. Conclusions were limited by the relatively low number and heterogeneity of intestinal transplant patients. High GvH to HvG T cell clonal ratios were observed in the allografts of patients with donor T cell macrochimerism.

V sheds 2 bases and J sheds 1 base, leaving 15 bases between their ends. The CDR3 numbers 16 residues from cysteine through phenylalanine. Only the CDR3 DNA stays, 48 bases, in frame from base 1. Reading the germline V gene gives CDR1 SGHRS and CDR2 YFSETQ. The V gene is TRBV5-1 and the J gene is TRBJ1-1; no D gene call is confident. The origin of this receptor is a human donor who was the organ donor for an intestinal transplant. Here the sequenced sample was unstimulated CD4+ T cells sorted from spleen or lymph node cells, taken before transplant. The CDR3 in this case is CASSFLGRQTNTEAFF. The nucleotide sequence is given as TGCGCCAGCAGCTTTTTAGGGCGGCAGACGAACACTGAAGCTTTCTTT.